Included here is one TCR beta chain sequence, with context. No antigen is known for it. This entry comes from a study of T cells in localized non-small cell lung cancer. V lost 5 bases, J lost 4 bases, and 4 bases stayed unmatched. Germline V gene data show CDR1 as SGHNT and CDR2 as YENEEA. The CDR3 runs to 14 residues. Generated by immunoSEQ multiplex PCR, the TCRdb table keeps only in-frame clones and is missing some. This table has fewer than 2,000 clones, under 35% appearing once. Overall study results and limits: Measurement of T cell clonality placed uninvolved adjacent lung highest, above the level in tumor. Heterogeneity cannot be ruled out, as sequencing used one tumor region only. Among the top 100 tumor clones, a median about 57 appeared in adjacent lung.

The input for sequencing was normal lung tissue next to the tumor, taken before any cancer treatment. This clonotype was sampled from a male donor older than 55 with stage I squamous cell lung carcinoma. This chain links TRBV11-3 with TRBJ2-1, with TRBD2 identical over 8 bases. The CDR3 DNA follows: TGTGCCAGCAGCCCTAGCGGGCCTTACAATGAGCAGTTCTTC. Its translation: CASSPSGPYNEQFF.